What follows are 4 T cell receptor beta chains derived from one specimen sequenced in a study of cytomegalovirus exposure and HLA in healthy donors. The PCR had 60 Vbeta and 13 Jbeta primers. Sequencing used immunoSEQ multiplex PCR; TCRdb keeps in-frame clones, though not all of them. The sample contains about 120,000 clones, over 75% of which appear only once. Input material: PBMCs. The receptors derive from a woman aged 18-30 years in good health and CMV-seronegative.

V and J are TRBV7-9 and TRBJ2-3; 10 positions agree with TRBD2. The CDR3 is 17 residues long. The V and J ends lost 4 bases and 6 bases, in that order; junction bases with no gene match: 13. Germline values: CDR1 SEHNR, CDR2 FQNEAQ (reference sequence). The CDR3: CASSSTLGLAEGDTQYF. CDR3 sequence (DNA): TGTGCCAGCAGCTCCACACTTGGACTAGCGGAGGGGGATACGCAGTATTTT.

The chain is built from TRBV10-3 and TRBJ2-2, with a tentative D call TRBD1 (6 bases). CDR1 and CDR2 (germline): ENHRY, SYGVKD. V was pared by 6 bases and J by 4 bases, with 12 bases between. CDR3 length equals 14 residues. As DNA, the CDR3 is TGTGCCATCAGAGCCCAGGGGATCACCGGGGAGCTGTTTTTT. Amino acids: CAIRAQGITGELFF.

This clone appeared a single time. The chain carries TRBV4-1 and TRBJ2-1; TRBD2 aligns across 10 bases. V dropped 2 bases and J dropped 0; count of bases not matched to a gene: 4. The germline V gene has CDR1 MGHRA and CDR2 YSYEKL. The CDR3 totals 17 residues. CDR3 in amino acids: CASSQRTSGVSYNEQFF. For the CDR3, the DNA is TGCGCCAGCAGCCAAAGGACTAGCGGAGTCTCCTACAATGAGCAGTTCTTC.

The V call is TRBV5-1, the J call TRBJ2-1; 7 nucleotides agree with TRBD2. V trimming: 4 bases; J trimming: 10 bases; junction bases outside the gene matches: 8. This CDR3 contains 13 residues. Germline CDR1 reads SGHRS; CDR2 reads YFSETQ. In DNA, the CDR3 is TGCGCCAGCAGCCCAACTAGCGTCCGGGAGCAGTTCTTC. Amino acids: CASSPTSVREQFF.